These 32 T cell receptor beta chains share one sample of origin, sequenced in a study of shared T cell receptors in the human thymus. This table comes from immunoSEQ multiplex PCR, and its TCRdb copy is limited to in-frame clones, with some not included. The sample consists of 600,000 to 900,000 clones, roughly 85% of them appearing once. The same sample was also used in a study of human thymus T cells.

Sequenced input: thymocytes. The receptors shown here come from a girl less than two years old with a congenital heart defect.

The J gene is TRBJ2-5, the V gene TRBV19; TRBD1 matches 10 bases. Germline V gene data show CDR1 as LNHDA and CDR2 as SQIVND (reference sequence). The ends lost 3 bases at V and 5 bases at J; junction bases unmatched: 21. CDR3 length: 20 residues. The CDR3 DNA reads as TGTGCCAGTAGTATCACCAGGCCGGACAGGGGGTTGGGGTTTGGGGAGACCCAGTACTTC. Its translation: CASSITRPDRGLGFGETQYF.

As regards this clone: Additional DNA sequences in this sample encode the identical CDR3. The chain employs TRBV27 and TRBJ1-2; weak D call: TRBD1 (6 bases). The V gene lost 6 bases and the J gene lost 3 bases, with 11 bases spanning the gap. CDR3 size: 13 residues. The germline V gene has CDR1 MNHEY and CDR2 SMNVEV (reference sequence). DNA for the CDR3: TGTGCCAGCAGAGGGGGGGAAGACTATGGCTACACCTTC. Protein: CASRGGEDYGYTF.

The chain carries TRBV7-2 and TRBJ1-5, with 7 bases fitting TRBD1. Trimming cost V 5 bases and J 3 bases; bases outside gene matches: 10. Germline CDR1 and CDR2: SGHTA and FQGNSA. This CDR3 is 16 amino acids long. The CDR3: CASSRRQGSPNQPQHF. The DNA of the CDR3 is TGTGCCAGCAGCCGTCGACAGGGTTCCCCCAATCAGCCCCAGCATTTT.

The chain recombines TRBV2 with TRBJ2-7; D might be TRBD2 (5 bases). The V end was cut by 8 bases, the J end by 2 bases, with 13 bases between. This CDR3 contains 13 residues. The germline CDR1 and CDR2 sequences are SNHLY and FYNNEI. The CDR3 nucleotides read TGTGCCAGCGGAGGACGGATAGCCTACGAGCAGTACTTC. This sequence encodes CASGGRIAYEQYF.

The chain combines TRBV7-6 with TRBJ1-1; no firm D call. The V and J ends lost 2 bases and 11 bases respectively, with 9 bases between them. The germline gives CDR1 SGHVS, CDR2 FNYEAQ. The CDR3 consists of 11 residues. Here the CDR3 reads CASSLNGVAFF. DNA for the CDR3: TGTGCCAGCAGCTTAAACGGTGTTGCTTTCTTT.

This clone showed up just once. V gene TRBV19 combines with J gene TRBJ2-1; 11 bases map to TRBD2. V lost 4 bases to trimming and J lost 9 bases; unmatched junction nucleotides: 8. This CDR3 comprises 15 residues. Germline CDR1 is LNHDA and CDR2 is SQIVND (reference sequence). The CDR3 sequence is CASSTTSGGRSEQFF. The CDR3 bases are TGTGCCAGTAGTACCACTAGCGGGGGAAGGAGTGAGCAGTTCTTC.

Only a few counts were recorded for this clone. This chain connects TRBV28 to TRBJ2-6; the D gene is possibly TRBD2 (5 bases). In germline, CDR1 is MDHEN, CDR2 SYDVKM. The CDR3 loop spans 23 amino acids. V dropped 5 bases and J dropped 0 bases, with 32 bases sitting between them. CDR3 nucleotides: TGTGCCAGCAGTGAAGCCCCGCGACAAGAACCTGGAGGTATCTACTCTGGGGCCAACGTCCTGACTTTC. Translation gives CASSEAPRQEPGGIYSGANVLTF.

The rearrangement joins TRBV7-3 to TRBJ2-1, with D perhaps matching TRBD2 (5 bases). The germline gives CDR1 SGHTA, CDR2 FQGTGA. The CDR3 is 17 residues long. V shed 0 bases and J shed 5 bases, with 17 bases lying between them. This CDR3 is CASSLTVGRSVNNEQFF. Written as DNA, the CDR3 is TGTGCCAGCAGCTTAACGGTTGGGAGATCGGTCAACAATGAGCAGTTCTTC.

This chain links TRBV28 with TRBJ2-4; perhaps TRBD1 as D (5 bases). The CDR3 covers 17 residues. V gave up 3 bases and J gave up 0 bases, with 15 bases separating them. From germline, CDR1 is MDHEN and CDR2 SYDVKM. The CDR3 DNA is TGTGCCAGCAGTTTTCCAGGGCCGACCCTAGCCAAAAACATTCAGTACTTC. The encoded protein is CASSFPGPTLAKNIQYF. The full variable domain, completed using reference TRBV28 and TRBJ2-4, is DVKVTQSSRYLVKRTGEKVFLECVQDMDHENMFWYRQDPGLGLRLIYFSYDVKMKEKGDIPEGYSVSREKKERFSLILESASTNQTSMYLCASSFPGPTLAKNIQYFGAGTRLSVL.

The chain is built from TRBV6-5 and TRBJ2-5; TRBD2 matches 8 bases. J was trimmed by 3 bases and V by 6 bases; bases with no gene match: 0. Looked up from germline, CDR1 is MNHEY and CDR2 is SVGAGI. CDR3 size: 12 residues. The CDR3 sequence is CASRRGEETQYF. The CDR3 nucleotides are TGTGCCAGCAGGCGGGGGGAAGAGACCCAGTACTTC.

The gene calls are TRBV2 and TRBJ2-4; 9 bases are a match to TRBD1. CDR1 and CDR2 from the germline V gene are SNHLY and FYNNEI. The CDR3 loop spans 14 amino acids. V shed 6 bases and J 4 bases; nucleotides not matched to a gene: 4. CDR3 DNA sequence: TGTGCCAGCAGGGGGACAGGGAGAAAAAACATTCAGTACTTC. This translates into CASRGTGRKNIQYF.

To note about this clone: The junction departs from germline at one end; a sequencing error may be responsible. The V and J genes are TRBV2 and TRBJ1-1, with unresolved D. This CDR3 contains 12 residues. Germline CDR1 reads SNHLY; CDR2 reads FYNNEI. The CDR3 region has the DNA TGTGCCAGCTGTGACTTTAACACTGAAGCTTTCTTT. Amino acid sequence: CASCDFNTEAFF.

The CDR3 nucleotides read TGTGCCAGCGGGGCCGACTGGACGAATGAGCAGTTCTTC. Its translation: CASGADWTNEQFF. J is TRBJ2-1 and V is TRBV27; TRBD1 is a possible D gene (5 bases). Trimming stripped 8 bases from V and 7 bases from J, with 15 bases between. In germline, CDR1 is MNHEY, CDR2 SMNVEV (reference sequence). CDR3 size: 13 residues.

The chain uses TRBV30 and TRBJ2-1, with 9 bases fitting TRBD2. CDR1 is GTSNPN, CDR2 SVGIG, per germline (reference sequence). There are 16 residues in the CDR3. Losses at the gene ends were 2 bases for V and 8 bases for J; bases not matched to a gene: 13. CDR3: CAWSHRLTSGYHEQFF. The CDR3 DNA reads as TGTGCCTGGAGTCACCGTCTAACTAGCGGGTATCATGAGCAGTTCTTC.

V and J are TRBV2 and TRBJ2-3; a weak D match, TRBD1 (5 bases). CDR3 size: 15 residues. V lost 3 bases, J lost 1 base, and 11 bases lay in between. Germline CDR1 is SNHLY and CDR2 is FYNNEI. CDR3 nucleotide sequence: TGTGCCAGCAGTGACAGGGTAGGAGGCACAGATACGCAGTATTTT. Translating it yields CASSDRVGGTDTQYF.

This rearrangement joins TRBV28 to TRBJ2-7; the D gene is possibly TRBD2 (6 bases). The CDR3 spans 14 residues. CDR1 and CDR2 from the germline V gene are MDHEN and SYDVKM. Trimming took 5 bases from V and 6 from J, leaving 17 bases between them. The CDR3 nucleotides read TGTGCCAGCAGTCCACCGGGACTCCCCTCCGAGCAGTACTTC. Its protein is CASSPPGLPSEQYF. Filled out from reference TRBV28 and TRBJ2-7, the complete variable domain reads DVKVTQSSRYLVKRTGEKVFLECVQDMDHENMFWYRQDPGLGLRLIYFSYDVKMKEKGDIPEGYSVSREKKERFSLILESASTNQTSMYLCASSPPGLPSEQYFGPGTRLTVT.

The chain joins TRBV5-6 to TRBJ2-5, with D possibly being TRBD1 (6 bases). V was pared by 3 bases and J by 2 bases, with 14 bases between. Germline V gene lookup returns CDR1 SGHDT and CDR2 YYEEEE. This CDR3 has 15 amino acids. DNA of the CDR3: TGTGCCAGCAGCTCCGAAATACAGGGTCAAGAGACCCAGTACTTC. Its protein is CASSSEIQGQETQYF.

The chain is built from TRBV6-5 and TRBJ2-1, with D possibly TRBD2 on 5 matching bases. Trimming took 0 bases from V and 4 from J, leaving 7 bases between them. The CDR3 sequence is 14 residues long. Germline CDR1 is MNHEY and CDR2 is SVGAGI. CDR3 amino acids: CASSYSSGYNEQFF. In DNA form, the CDR3 reads TGTGCCAGCAGTTACTCGTCGGGGTACAATGAGCAGTTCTTC.

The CDR3 here is CASSLDREDETQYF. CDR3 bases: TGTGCCAGCAGTTTAGACAGGGAGGACGAGACCCAGTACTTC. The V and J genes are TRBV28 and TRBJ2-5, with TRBD1 as a possible D gene (7 bases). The V gene lost 2 bases and the J gene lost 5 bases, with 12 bases spanning the gap. The CDR3 sequence is 14 residues long. The germline V gene has CDR1 MDHEN and CDR2 SYDVKM.

This CDR3 reads CASSQDRGGAGGYTF. CDR3 DNA sequence: TGCGCCAGCAGCCAAGATCGAGGGGGGGCGGGTGGCTACACCTTC. The rearrangement links TRBV4-3 to TRBJ1-2; possibly TRBD1 for D (6 bases). V was pared by 0 bases and J by 7 bases, with 15 bases between. Germline-derived CDR1 and CDR2 are LGHNA and YSLEER. The CDR3 loop spans 15 amino acids.

This chain uses TRBV27 with TRBJ1-5, with a tentative D call TRBD1 (5 bases). Germline lookup yields CDR1 MNHEY and CDR2 SMNVEV (reference sequence). The CDR3 sequence is 16 residues long. The V gene lost 1 base and the J gene lost 0 bases, with 10 bases spanning the gap. For the CDR3, the DNA is TGTGCCAGCAGTTTATACGGGACTAATAGCAATCAGCCCCAGCATTTT. Amino acid sequence: CASSLYGTNSNQPQHF.

This CDR3 reads CASSRIQGREQFF. CDR3 nucleotide sequence: TGTGCCAGCAGTCGAATACAGGGTCGGGAGCAGTTCTTC. The chain couples TRBV6-5 to TRBJ2-1; D possibly corresponds to TRBD1 (6 bases). Trimming left V 5 bases short and J 10 bases short, with 15 bases between. The CDR3 covers 13 residues. Germline values: CDR1 MNHEY, CDR2 SVGAGI.

V is TRBV15 and J is TRBJ2-7; D uncertain. CDR1 is LNHNV and CDR2 is YYDKDF in the germline V gene (reference sequence). The CDR3 contains 14 residues. V lost 0 bases to trimming and J lost 5 bases, with 11 bases between them. This chain's CDR3 is CATSRDHRGDEQYF. As DNA, the CDR3 is TGTGCCACCAGCAGAGATCATAGAGGTGACGAGCAGTACTTC.

This clone was observed a single time. The rearrangement uses TRBV5-1 and TRBJ1-3, with 9 bases fitting TRBD1. J lost 3 bases, V lost 4 bases, and 5 bases had no gene match. This CDR3 is built from 15 residues. Germline CDR1 is SGHRS and CDR2 is YFSETQ. The CDR3 DNA follows: TGCGCCAGCAGCCTAGGACAGGGGATTGGAAACACCATATATTTT. It yields the protein CASSLGQGIGNTIYF.

The J gene is TRBJ1-1, the V gene TRBV7-2; 8 bases match TRBD1. Germline V CDR1 and CDR2: SGHTA, FQGNSA. The CDR3 has 14 amino acids. V lost 7 bases and J lost 6; bases outside the gene matches: 10. The CDR3 DNA reads TGTGCCAGCACCACGGACAGGGTCAACTCTGAAGCTTTCTTT. It translates to CASTTDRVNSEAFF.

This rearrangement joins TRBV28 to TRBJ2-3, with D possibly TRBD1 on 5 matching bases. The CDR3 contains 14 residues. Trimming left V 3 bases short and J 0 bases short, with 7 bases between. Germline loops: CDR1 MDHEN, CDR2 SYDVKM. The CDR3 DNA follows: TGTGCCAGCAGTTTTGCAGGGAGCACAGATACGCAGTATTTT. Amino acid sequence: CASSFAGSTDTQYF.

This chain joins TRBV10-2 and TRBJ2-5; the match to TRBD1 covers 10 bases. This CDR3 region has 16 residues. Germline V gene sequence: CDR1 WSHSY, CDR2 SAAADI. The V segment lost 6 bases and the J segment 1 base; nucleotides outside the gene matches: 8. The CDR3 protein is CASRTRGQGSQETQYF. The CDR3 DNA sequence: TGCGCCAGCAGGACCCGGGGACAGGGGAGCCAAGAGACCCAGTACTTC.

The genes are TRBV2 and TRBJ2-6, with D uncertain. The ends were cut back, 4 bases at V and 0 bases at J, with 4 bases in the middle. The V gene's germline CDR1 is SNHLY and CDR2 FYNNEI. The CDR3 loop spans 14 amino acids. This CDR3 is CASSVCSGANVLTF. The CDR3 nucleotides read TGTGCCAGCAGTGTCTGCTCTGGGGCCAACGTCCTGACTTTC.

This clone was counted once. This rearrangement joins TRBV27 to TRBJ1-1, with 9 positions matching TRBD1. The CDR3 is 14 amino acids. V lost 2 bases to trimming and J lost 5 bases; unmatched junction nucleotides: 3. CDR1 MNHEY and CDR2 SMNVEV come from the germline V gene (reference sequence). CDR3 coding DNA: TGTGCCAGCAGTTTAAGTGGGACAGGGACTGAAGCTTTCTTT. This sequence encodes CASSLSGTGTEAFF.

V gene TRBV5-1 combines with J gene TRBJ1-2; TRBD1 matches at 9 bases. J gave up 4 bases and V 4 bases, and 17 bases lay outside the gene matches. Germline CDR1 is SGHRS and CDR2 is YFSETQ. This CDR3 is built from 18 residues. CDR3 sequence (DNA): TGCGCCAGCAGCGATGAGGTGGGACAGGGATTGTTCGGCTATGGCTACACCTTC. Encoded protein: CASSDEVGQGLFGYGYTF.

The V gene is TRBV5-8, the J gene TRBJ1-5, with a tentative D call TRBD1 (5 bases). The CDR3 sequence is 17 residues long. From germline, CDR1 is SGHTS and CDR2 YDEGEE. Trimming took off 4 bases at V and 7 bases at J, with 24 bases between the two ends. CDR3 amino acids: CASSPLGRVGAVQPQHF. The CDR3 DNA follows: TGTGCCAGCAGCCCGTTGGGCAGGGTCGGAGCTGTACAGCCCCAGCATTTT. The full variable domain, its missing parts supplied by reference TRBV5-8 and TRBJ1-5, is EAGVTQSPTHLIKTRGQQATLRCSPISGHTSVYWYQQALGLGLQFLLWYDEGEERNRGNFPPRFSGRQFPNYSSELNVNALELEDSALYLCASSPLGRVGAVQPQHFGDGTRLSIL.

V gene TRBV7-4 combines with J gene TRBJ1-1; 7 bases map to TRBD1. CDR3 length: 14 residues. Germline CDR1 is SGHVT and CDR2 is SQSDAQ. V gave up 2 bases and J gave up 2 bases; unmatched junction bases: 2. CDR3 nucleotide sequence: TGTGCCAGCAGCTTACAGGGGGGAAACACTGAAGCTTTCTTT. This codes for CASSLQGGNTEAFF.